This TCR beta chain originates from a study of a mutant IDH1 vaccine in newly diagnosed glioma. Overall study: Patients got radiotherapy, temozolomide, or both beforehand, and most got both.

Time point noted: week 23, last vaccination. One vaccine dose held 300 ug of mutant IDH1 20-mer peptide and came with topical imiquimod. Clones were read by immunoSEQ multiplex PCR, and TCRdb kept only the in-frame ones, dropping some. The sample holds more than 25,000 clones, 70% to 90% seen once. This clone was counted once. The antigen is not known. Between the trimmed V and J ends, which lost 5 bases and 11 bases, there was a span of 18 bases. CDR1 and CDR2 (germline): SNHLY, FYNNEI. The CDR3 totals 13 residues. V is TRBV2 and J is TRBJ1-1; D gene uncertain. This receptor was obtained from a middle-aged man with glioma. Specimen: PBMCs, collected from a glioma patient whose treatment included an IDH1 peptide vaccine. The CDR3 loop is CASSFSYPSRAFF. The CDR3 DNA reads as TGTGCCAGCAGTTTCAGCTATCCTAGTAGGGCTTTCTTT.